The clone carrying this TCR beta chain has more than one count but fewer than ten. What it binds is not known. The sample is drawn from a study of STAT5B mutations in CD4+ large granular lymphocyte leukemia. Study results and limitations: 8/27 top patient clones versus 2/35 control clones were TRBV06-family. Without putative leukemic clones, patient CD4-sorted repertoires remained more clonal than healthy CD4+ repertoires.

Looked up from germline, CDR1 is SQVTM and CDR2 is ANQGSEA. The ends were cut back, 3 bases at V and 1 base at J, with 9 bases in the middle. This CDR3 has 13 amino acids. Sequencing was at survey level. Generated by immunoSEQ multiplex PCR, the TCRdb table keeps only in-frame clones and is missing some. Of about 24,000 clones listed, 72% are singletons. Controls came from buffy coats of healthy blood donors. The sequenced sample consisted of CD4+ T cells from blood buffy coats. This receptor was identified in a human donor in good health. V is TRBV29-1 and J is TRBJ1-1, with D maybe TRBD1 (6 bases). The CDR3 bases are TGCAGCGTTGAGGGGGCGCGGAACACTGAAGCTTTCTTT. It encodes CSVEGARNTEAFF. The full variable domain, completed using reference TRBV29-1 and TRBJ1-1, is SAVISQKPSRDICQRGTSLTIQCQVDSQVTMMFWYRQQPGQSLTLIATANQGSEATYESGFVIDKFPISRPNLTFSTLTVSNMSPEDSSIYLCSVEGARNTEAFFGQGTRLTVV.